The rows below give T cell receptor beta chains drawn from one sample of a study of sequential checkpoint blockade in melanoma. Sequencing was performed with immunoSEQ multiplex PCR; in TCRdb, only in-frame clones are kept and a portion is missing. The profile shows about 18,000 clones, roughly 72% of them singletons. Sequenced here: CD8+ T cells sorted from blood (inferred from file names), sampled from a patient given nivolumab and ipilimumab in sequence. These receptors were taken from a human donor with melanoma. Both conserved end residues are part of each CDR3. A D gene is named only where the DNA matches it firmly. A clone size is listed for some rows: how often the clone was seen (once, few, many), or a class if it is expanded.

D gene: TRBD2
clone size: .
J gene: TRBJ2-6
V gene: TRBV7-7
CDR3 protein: CASTQHTSGGGGANVLTF
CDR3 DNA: TGTGCTAGCACCCAACACACTAGCGGGGGGGGTGGGGCCAACGTCCTGACTTTC

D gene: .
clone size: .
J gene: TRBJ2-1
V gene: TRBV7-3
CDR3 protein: CASSPRLSGPYNEQFF
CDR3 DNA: TGTGCCAGCAGCCCGAGACTTAGCGGACCATACAATGAGCAGTTCTTC

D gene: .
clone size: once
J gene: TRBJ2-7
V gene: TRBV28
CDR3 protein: CASSLILETYEQYF
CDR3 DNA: TGTGCCAGCAGTTTAATCCTTGAGACCTACGAGCAGTACTTC

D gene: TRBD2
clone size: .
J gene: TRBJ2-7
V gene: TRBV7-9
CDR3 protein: CASSLDPPAGRSYEQYF
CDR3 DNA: TGTGCCAGCAGCTTAGACCCCCCAGCGGGAAGGTCCTACGAGCAGTACTTC

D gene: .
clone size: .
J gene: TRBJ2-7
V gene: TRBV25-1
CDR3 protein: CASTEGGVQYF
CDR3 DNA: TGTGCCAGCACCGAGGGGGGGGTGCAGTACTTC

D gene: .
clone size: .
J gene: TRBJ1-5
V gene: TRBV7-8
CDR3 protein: CASSQGRQPQHF
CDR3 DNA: TGTGCCAGCAGCCAGGGGCGTCAGCCCCAGCATTTT

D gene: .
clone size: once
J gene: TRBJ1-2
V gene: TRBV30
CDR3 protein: CAFQGGFENGYTF
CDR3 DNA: TGTGCCTTTCAGGGAGGATTTGAAAATGGCTACACCTTC

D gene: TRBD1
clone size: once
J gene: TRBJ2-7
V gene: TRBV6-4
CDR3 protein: CASSPPWDRVYEQYF
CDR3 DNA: TGTGCCAGCAGCCCACCTTGGGACAGGGTTTACGAGCAGTACTTC

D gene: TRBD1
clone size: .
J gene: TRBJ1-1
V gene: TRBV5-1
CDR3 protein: CASSMGQGNTEAFF
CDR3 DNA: TGCGCCAGCAGCATGGGACAGGGGAACACTGAAGCTTTCTTT

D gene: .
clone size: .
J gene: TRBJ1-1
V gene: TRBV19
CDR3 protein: CASSIVSQGAFF
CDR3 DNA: TGTGCCAGTAGTATCGTCTCGCAGGGAGCTTTCTTT

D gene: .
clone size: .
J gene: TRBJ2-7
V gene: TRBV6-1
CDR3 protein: CASSVRVAWSYEQYF
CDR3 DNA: TGTGCCAGCAGTGTACGAGTAGCGTGGTCCTACGAGCAGTACTTC

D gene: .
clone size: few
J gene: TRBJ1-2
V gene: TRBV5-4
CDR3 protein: CASSLGTDYGYTF
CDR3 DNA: TGTGCCAGCAGCTTGGGAACGGACTATGGCTACACCTTC

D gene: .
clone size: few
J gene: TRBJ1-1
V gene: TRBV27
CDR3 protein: CASRSGVTEAFF
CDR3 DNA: TGTGCCAGCAGATCAGGGGTCACTGAAGCTTTCTTT

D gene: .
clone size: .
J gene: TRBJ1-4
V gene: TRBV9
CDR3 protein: CASSVDLGLEGKLFF
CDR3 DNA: TGTGCCAGCAGCGTAGACCTGGGTCTTGAGGGAAAACTGTTTTTT

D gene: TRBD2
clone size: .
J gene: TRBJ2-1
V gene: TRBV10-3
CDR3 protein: CAISESAASGDHNEQFF
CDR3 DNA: TGTGCCATCAGTGAGTCTGCGGCTAGCGGGGACCACAATGAGCAGTTCTTC

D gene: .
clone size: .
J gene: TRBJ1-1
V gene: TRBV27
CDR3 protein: CASSPNTGGNTEAFF
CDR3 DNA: TGTGCCAGCAGTCCAAACACGGGGGGGAACACTGAAGCTTTCTTT

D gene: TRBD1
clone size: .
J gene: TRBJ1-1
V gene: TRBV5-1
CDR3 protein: CASSSWGTGALEAFF
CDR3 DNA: TGCGCCAGCAGCTCGTGGGGGACAGGGGCTCTTGAAGCTTTCTTT

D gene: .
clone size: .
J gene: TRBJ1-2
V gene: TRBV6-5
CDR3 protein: CASSYSDSNYGYTF
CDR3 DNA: TGTGCCAGCAGTTACTCGGACAGCAACTATGGCTACACCTTC

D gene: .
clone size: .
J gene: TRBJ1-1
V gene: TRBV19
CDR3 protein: CASSMSGENTEAFF
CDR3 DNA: TGTGCCAGTAGTATGTCAGGGGAGAACACTGAAGCTTTCTTT

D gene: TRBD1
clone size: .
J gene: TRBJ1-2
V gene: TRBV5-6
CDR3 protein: CASNRPVDRGSGYTF
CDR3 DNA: TGTGCCAGCAACCGGCCGGTGGACAGGGGTTCGGGCTACACCTTC

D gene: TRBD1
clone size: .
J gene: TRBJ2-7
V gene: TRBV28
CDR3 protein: CASSPDRAPYEQYF
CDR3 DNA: TGTGCCAGCAGTCCGGACAGGGCCCCCTACGAGCAGTACTTC

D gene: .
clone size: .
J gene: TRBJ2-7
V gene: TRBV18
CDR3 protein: CASSPDNGALLGEQYF
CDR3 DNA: TGTGCCAGCTCACCGGACAATGGGGCACTCCTGGGCGAGCAGTACTTC

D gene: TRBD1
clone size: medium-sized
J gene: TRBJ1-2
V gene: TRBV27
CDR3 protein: CASSTQRTGGYYGYTF
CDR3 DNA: TGTGCCAGCAGTACTCAACGGACAGGGGGATACTATGGCTACACCTTC

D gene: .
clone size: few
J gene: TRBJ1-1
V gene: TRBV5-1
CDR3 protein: CASSQRYIQEGYGTEAFF
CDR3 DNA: TGCGCCAGCAGCCAGCGATATATACAGGAGGGATACGGCACTGAAGCTTTCTTT

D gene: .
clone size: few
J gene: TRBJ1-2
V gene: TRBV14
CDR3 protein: CASSRALGMPGYTF
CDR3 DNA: TGTGCCAGCAGCCGAGCTCTGGGCATGCCTGGCTACACCTTC

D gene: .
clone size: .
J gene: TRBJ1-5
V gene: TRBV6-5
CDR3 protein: CASSYGGSQPQHF
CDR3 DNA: TGTGCCAGCAGTTATGGTGGGAGCCAGCCCCAGCATTTT

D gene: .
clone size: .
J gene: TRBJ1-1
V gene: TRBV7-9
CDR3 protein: CASSLSVNTEAFF
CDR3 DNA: TGTGCCAGCAGCTTATCAGTGAACACTGAAGCTTTCTTT

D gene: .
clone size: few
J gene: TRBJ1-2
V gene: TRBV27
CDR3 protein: CASSLSRADGYTF
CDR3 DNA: TGTGCCAGCAGTTTGAGCAGGGCCGATGGCTACACCTTC

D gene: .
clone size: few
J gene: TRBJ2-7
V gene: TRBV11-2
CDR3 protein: CASSYYLGGPSYEQYF
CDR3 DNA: TGTGCCAGCAGTTATTACCTCGGGGGGCCCTCCTACGAGCAGTACTTC

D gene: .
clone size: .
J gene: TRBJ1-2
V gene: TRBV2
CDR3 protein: CASSELGPLRGGYTF
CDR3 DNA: TGTGCCAGCAGTGAACTAGGTCCTCTCCGAGGAGGCTACACCTTC

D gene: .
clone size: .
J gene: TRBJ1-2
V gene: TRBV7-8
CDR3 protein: CASSLAPSAGSGYTF
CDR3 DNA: TGTGCCAGCAGCTTAGCGCCGTCGGCGGGGAGTGGCTACACCTTC

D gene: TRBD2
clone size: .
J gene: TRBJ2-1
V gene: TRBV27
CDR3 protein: CASSLNGRLAGFNEQFF
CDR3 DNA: TGTGCCAGCAGTTTAAACGGCAGACTAGCGGGATTCAATGAGCAGTTCTTC

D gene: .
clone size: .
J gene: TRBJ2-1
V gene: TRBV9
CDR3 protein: CASSVAESSYNEQFF
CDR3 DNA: TGTGCCAGCAGTGTTGCGGAAAGCTCCTACAATGAGCAGTTCTTC

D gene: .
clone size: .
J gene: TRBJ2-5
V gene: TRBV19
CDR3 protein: CASSGETSPGETQYF
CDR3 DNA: TGTGCCAGTAGTGGCGAGACTAGTCCGGGAGAGACCCAGTACTTC

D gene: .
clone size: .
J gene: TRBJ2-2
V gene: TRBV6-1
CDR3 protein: CASSEGGAGELFF
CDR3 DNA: TGTGCCAGCAGTGAAGGGGGCGCCGGGGAGCTGTTTTTT

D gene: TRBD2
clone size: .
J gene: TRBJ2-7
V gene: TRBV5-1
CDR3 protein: CASSSSPSGIFYEQYF
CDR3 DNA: TGCGCCAGCAGCTCCTCCCCTAGCGGGATTTTCTACGAGCAGTACTTC

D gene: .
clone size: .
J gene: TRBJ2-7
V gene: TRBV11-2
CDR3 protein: CASSSTLIEQYF
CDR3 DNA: TGTGCCAGCAGCTCGACTCTTATCGAGCAGTACTTC

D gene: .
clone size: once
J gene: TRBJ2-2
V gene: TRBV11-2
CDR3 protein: CASSLAPPGGELFF
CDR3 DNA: TGTGCCAGCAGCTTAGCTCCTCCGGGCGGGGAGCTGTTTTTT

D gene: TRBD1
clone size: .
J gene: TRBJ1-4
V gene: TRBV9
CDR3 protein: CASSVETGSANEKLFF
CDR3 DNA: TGTGCCAGCAGCGTAGAGACAGGGTCAGCTAATGAAAAACTGTTTTTT

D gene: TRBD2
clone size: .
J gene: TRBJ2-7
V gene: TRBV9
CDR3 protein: CASSVTGTRFYEQYF
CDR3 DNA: TGTGCCAGCAGCGTCACGGGGACTAGGTTCTACGAGCAGTACTTC

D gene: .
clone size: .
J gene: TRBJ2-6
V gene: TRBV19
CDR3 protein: CASRYTGNGANVLTF
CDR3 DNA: TGTGCCAGTCGTTATACAGGGAACGGGGCCAACGTCCTGACTTTC

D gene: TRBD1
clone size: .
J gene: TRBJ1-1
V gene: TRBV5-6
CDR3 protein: CASSLGQGAIEAFF
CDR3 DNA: TGTGCCAGCAGCTTGGGGCAGGGGGCGATTGAAGCTTTCTTT

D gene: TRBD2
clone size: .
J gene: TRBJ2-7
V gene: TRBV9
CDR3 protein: CASSPSGASGSYEQYF
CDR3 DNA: TGTGCCAGCAGCCCATCCGGGGCTAGCGGGAGTTACGAGCAGTACTTC

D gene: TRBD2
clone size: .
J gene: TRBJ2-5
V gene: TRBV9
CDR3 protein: CASSVGGLVQETQYF
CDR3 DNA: TGTGCCAGCAGCGTAGGGGGACTAGTACAAGAGACCCAGTACTTC

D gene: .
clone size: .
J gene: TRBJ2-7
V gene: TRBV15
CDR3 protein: CATSRGGDSPYEQYF
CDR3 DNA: TGTGCCACCAGCAGAGGGGGGGATAGCCCCTACGAGCAGTACTTC

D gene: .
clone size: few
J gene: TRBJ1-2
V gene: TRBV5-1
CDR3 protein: CASSLWQDYGYTF
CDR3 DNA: TGCGCCAGCAGCTTGTGGCAGGACTATGGCTACACCTTC

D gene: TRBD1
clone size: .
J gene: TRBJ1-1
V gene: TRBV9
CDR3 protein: CASSLGTGNTEAFF
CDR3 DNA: TGTGCCAGCAGCCTCGGGACAGGGAACACTGAAGCTTTCTTT

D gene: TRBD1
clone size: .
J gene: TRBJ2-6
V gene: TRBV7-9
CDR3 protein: CASSIKGQGSSGANVLTF
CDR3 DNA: TGTGCCAGCAGCATAAAAGGACAGGGAAGCTCTGGGGCCAACGTCCTGACTTTC